This TCR beta chain was identified during a study of CD8+ T cells in alopecia areata. Study context: Tofacitinib ran for 6 to 18 months before 6 months off drug. The study, taken as a whole, reports: Throughout tofacitinib, many expanded lesional clones continued to persist in scalp and blood. Scalp lesions, especially in alopecia totalis/universalis, had higher clonality than normal scalp.

Concerning this clone itself: The antigen remains unidentified.

This CDR3 has 12 amino acids. V lost 6 bases to trimming and J lost 6 bases, with 11 bases between them. Germline V gene data show CDR1 as SQVTM and CDR2 as ANQGSEA. As for treatment: oral pan-JAK inhibitor, 5-10 mg twice daily. Lesional scalp tissue (obtained by punch biopsy) and peripheral blood were collected from alopecia areata patients. RNA extraction and reverse transcription yielded cDNA as sequencing template. Profiled with immunoSEQ multiplex PCR; TCRdb holds only in-frame clones, not every one. In the table there are more than 90,000 clones, just under 60% of which are singletons. This receptor was obtained from a human donor with alopecia areata. Sequencing used CD8+ T cells sorted from blood, obtained at approximately week 60, from a patient treated with tofacitinib. This chain connects TRBV29-1 to TRBJ2-2; D is tentatively TRBD1 or TRBD2 (5 bases each). The CDR3 loop is CSVGTCSGELFF. The DNA for the CDR3 is TGCAGCGTAGGGACGTGCTCCGGGGAGCTGTTTTTT.